This TCR beta chain emerged from a study of blood T cell repertoires in COVID-19. Turning to the study itself: PBMCs, B-cell-depleted T cells, or T cells provided the cDNA or gDNA that made up the material.

There are 16 residues in the CDR3. Germline values: CDR1 SGDLS, CDR2 YYNGEE. V lost 0 bases to trimming and J lost 4 bases; unmatched junction nucleotides: 5. Libraries were prepared by immunoSEQ multiplex PCR; TCRdb keeps only in-frame clonotypes and omits some of them. Found here are under 110,000 clones, 75% to 90% of them singletons; the top ten hold 1.5% to 2%. This chain links TRBV9 with TRBJ2-1; 9 bases agree with TRBD2. This sequence was found in a woman aged 70-85 years with active or convalescent COVID-19. The sample taken for sequencing was peripheral blood. The CDR3 loop reads CASSVAGSGSYNEQFF. The DNA of the CDR3 is TGTGCCAGCAGCGTAGCCGGTAGCGGGAGTTACAATGAGCAGTTCTTC. The complete variable domain, with remaining parts taken from reference TRBV9 and TRBJ2-1, reads DSGVTQTPKHLITATGQRVTLRCSPRSGDLSVYWYQQSLDQGLQFLIQYYNGEERAKGNILERFSAQQFPDLHSELNLSSLELGDSALYFCASSVAGSGSYNEQFFGPGTRLTVL.